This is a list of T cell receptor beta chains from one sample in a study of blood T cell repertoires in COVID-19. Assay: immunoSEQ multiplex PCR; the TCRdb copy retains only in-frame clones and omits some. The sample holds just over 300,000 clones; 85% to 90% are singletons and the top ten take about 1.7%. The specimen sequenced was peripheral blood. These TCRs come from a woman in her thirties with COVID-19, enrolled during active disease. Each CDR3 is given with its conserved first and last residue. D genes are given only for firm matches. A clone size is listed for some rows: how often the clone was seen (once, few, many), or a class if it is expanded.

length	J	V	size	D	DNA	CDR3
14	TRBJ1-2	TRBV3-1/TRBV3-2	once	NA	TGTGCCAGCAGCCAAGAGGTGGGAGGCTATGGCTACACCTTC	CASSQEVGGYGYTF
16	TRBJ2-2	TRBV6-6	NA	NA	TGTGCCAGCAGTTACTCGTTGGGGGGACGCACCGGGGAGCTGTTTTTT	CASSYSLGGRTGELFF
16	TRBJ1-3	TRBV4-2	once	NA	TGTGCCAGCAGCCAAGGGGCGCAAACCTCTGGAAACACCATATATTTT	CASSQGAQTSGNTIYF
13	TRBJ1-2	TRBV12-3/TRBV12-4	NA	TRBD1	TGTGCCAGCAGAGAAGGACAGGGCTATGGCTACACCTTC	CASREGQGYGYTF
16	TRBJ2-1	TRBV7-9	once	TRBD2	TGTGCCAGCACCGAGAGGGGACTAGCGGGGTACAATGAGCAGTTCTTC	CASTERGLAGYNEQFF
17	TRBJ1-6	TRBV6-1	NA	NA	TGTGCCAGCAGTGAAGCGTCTTTGAGGAGACAGGCGTCCCCCCTCCACTTT	CASSEASLRRQASPLHF
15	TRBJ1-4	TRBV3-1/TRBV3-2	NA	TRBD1	TGTGCCAGCAGCCAAAGTACAGGGGGTGATGAAAAACTGTTTTTT	CASSQSTGGDEKLFF
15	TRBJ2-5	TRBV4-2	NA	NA	TGTGCCAGCACCCAAGCCGCCGGGGACATGGAGACCCAGTACTTC	CASTQAAGDMETQYF
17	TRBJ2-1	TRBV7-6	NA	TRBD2	TGTGCCAGCAGCTTAGTTGCGGCGGGACTAGCGATGTATGAGCAGTTCTTC	CASSLVAAGLAMYEQFF
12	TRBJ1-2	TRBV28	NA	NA	TGTGCCAGCATCGGCAGGGCCTTTGGCTACACCTTC	CASIGRAFGYTF
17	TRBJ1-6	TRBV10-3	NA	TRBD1	TGTGCCATCAGTATTATGGCTCCGGGACAGGACAATTCACCCCTCCACTTT	CAISIMAPGQDNSPLHF
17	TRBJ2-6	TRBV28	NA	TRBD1	TGTGCCAGCAGCAGGACAGGGGAAGGCTCTGGGGCCAACGTCCTGACTTTC	CASSRTGEGSGANVLTF
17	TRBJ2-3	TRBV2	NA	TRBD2	TGTGCCAGCCAGGGAACTAGCGGGGGCAGGTACACAGATACGCAGTATTTT	CASQGTSGGRYTDTQYF
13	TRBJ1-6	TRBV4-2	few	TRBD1	TGTGCCAGCAGCCCACAGGGGAATTCACCCCTCCACTTT	CASSPQGNSPLHF
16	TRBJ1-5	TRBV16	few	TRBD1	TGTGCCAGCAGCCCCAGGACAGGGGATAGCAATCAGCCCCAGCATTTT	CASSPRTGDSNQPQHF
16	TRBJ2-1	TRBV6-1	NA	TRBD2	TGTGCCAGCAGTGGGACTAGCGGGGGAGTAAGGAATGAGCAGTTCTTC	CASSGTSGGVRNEQFF
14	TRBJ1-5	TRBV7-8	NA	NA	TGTGCCAGCAGCCAGAGGGTCTTAGATCAGCCCCAGCATTTT	CASSQRVLDQPQHF
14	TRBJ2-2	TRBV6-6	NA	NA	TGTGCCAGCTTACGCGGGGATAGTGCCGGGGAGCTGTTTTTT	CASLRGDSAGELFF
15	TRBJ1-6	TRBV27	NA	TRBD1	TGTGCCAGCAGTTTACCGGGACAGGGGATCGCATCCCTCCACTTT	CASSLPGQGIASLHF
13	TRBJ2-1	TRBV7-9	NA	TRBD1	TGTGCCAGCAGCCCACGGGACAGCAATGAGCAGTTCTTC	CASSPRDSNEQFF
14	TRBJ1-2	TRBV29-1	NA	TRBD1	TGCAGCGTTGAAAATCAGGGGGCGCGGTATGGCTACACCTTC	CSVENQGARYGYTF
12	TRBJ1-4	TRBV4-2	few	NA	TGTGCCAGCAGCCAAGAGAGTGAAAAACTGTTTTTT	CASSQESEKLFF
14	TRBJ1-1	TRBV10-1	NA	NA	TGCGCCAGCAGTGAGTTTGGGGGCTGGACTGAAGCTTTCTTT	CASSEFGGWTEAFF
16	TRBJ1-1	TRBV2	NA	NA	TGTGCCAGCACCTCGGTGGAGACTCTTGGGAACACTGAAGCTTTCTTT	CASTSVETLGNTEAFF
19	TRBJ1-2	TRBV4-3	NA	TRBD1	TGCGCCAGCAGCCAAGCGACCGCATTTCCGGGACAGGGACTGGGTGGCTACACCTTC	CASSQATAFPGQGLGGYTF
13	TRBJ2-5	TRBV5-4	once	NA	TGTGCCAGCACCTTGCCCCCCGGAGAGACCCAGTACTTC	CASTLPPGETQYF
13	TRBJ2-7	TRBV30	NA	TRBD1	TGTGCCTGGAGTGGGACAGGTGTATTGGAGCAGTACTTC	CAWSGTGVLEQYF
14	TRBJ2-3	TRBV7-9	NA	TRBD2	TGTGCCAGCAGCTCGGGACTAGACACAGATACGCAGTATTTT	CASSSGLDTDTQYF
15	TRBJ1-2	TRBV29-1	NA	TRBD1	TGCAGCGTTGAAGATCCCGACAGGGGGCGATATGGCTACACCTTC	CSVEDPDRGRYGYTF
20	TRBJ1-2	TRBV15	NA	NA	TGTGCCACCAGCAGAGATAGTGTTTGGGTCTCGGAGAGAGCTAACTATGGCTACACCTTC	CATSRDSVWVSERANYGYTF
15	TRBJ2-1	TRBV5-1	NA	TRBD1	TGCGCCAGCAGCAAGACAGGGAATCTATACAATGAGCAGTTCTTC	CASSKTGNLYNEQFF
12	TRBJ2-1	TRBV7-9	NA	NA	TGTGCCAGCAGCTTCCCGGGAACGGAGCAGTTCTTC	CASSFPGTEQFF